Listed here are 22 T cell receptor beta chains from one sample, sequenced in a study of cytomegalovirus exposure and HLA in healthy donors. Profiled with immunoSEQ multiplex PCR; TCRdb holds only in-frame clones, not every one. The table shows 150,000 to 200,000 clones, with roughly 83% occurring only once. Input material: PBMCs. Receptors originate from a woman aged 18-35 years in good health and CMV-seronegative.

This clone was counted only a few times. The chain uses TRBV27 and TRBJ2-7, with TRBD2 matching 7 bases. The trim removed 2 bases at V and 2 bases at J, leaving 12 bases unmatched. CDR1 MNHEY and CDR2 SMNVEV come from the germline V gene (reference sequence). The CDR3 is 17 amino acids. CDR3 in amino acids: CASSLRSRSGMAYEQYF. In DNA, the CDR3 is TGTGCCAGCAGTTTAAGGTCTCGGAGCGGGATGGCCTACGAGCAGTACTTC.

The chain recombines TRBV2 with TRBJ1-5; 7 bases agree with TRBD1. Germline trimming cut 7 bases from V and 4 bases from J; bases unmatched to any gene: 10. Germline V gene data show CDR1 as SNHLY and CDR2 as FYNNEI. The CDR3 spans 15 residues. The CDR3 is CASIRDRALNQPQHF. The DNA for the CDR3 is TGTGCCAGCATCCGAGACAGGGCACTAAATCAGCCCCAGCATTTT.

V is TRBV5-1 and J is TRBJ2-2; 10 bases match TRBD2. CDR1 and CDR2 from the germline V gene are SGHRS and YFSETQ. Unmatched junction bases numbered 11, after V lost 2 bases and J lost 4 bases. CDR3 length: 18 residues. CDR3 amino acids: CASSFGQLAGWFTGELFF. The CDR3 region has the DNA TGCGCCAGCAGCTTCGGTCAACTAGCGGGATGGTTCACCGGGGAGCTGTTTTTT.

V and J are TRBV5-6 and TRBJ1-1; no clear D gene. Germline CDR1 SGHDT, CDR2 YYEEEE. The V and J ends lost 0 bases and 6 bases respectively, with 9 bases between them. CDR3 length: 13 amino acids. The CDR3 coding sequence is TGTGCCAGCAGCTTGGACTTAACAGCTGAAGCTTTCTTT. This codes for CASSLDLTAEAFF.

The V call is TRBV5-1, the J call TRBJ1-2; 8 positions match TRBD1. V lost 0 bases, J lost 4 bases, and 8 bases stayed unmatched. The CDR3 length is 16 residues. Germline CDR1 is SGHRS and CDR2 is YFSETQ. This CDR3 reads CASSLAPQGAAYGYTF. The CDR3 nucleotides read TGCGCCAGCAGCTTGGCCCCCCAGGGGGCGGCCTATGGCTACACCTTC.

The CDR3, as DNA: TGTGCCAGCAGCCAAAATCAGGGGGCTACTACCTACGAGCAGTACTTC. Amino acid sequence: CASSQNQGATTYEQYF. The chain joins TRBV4-2 to TRBJ2-7, with 8 positions matching TRBD1. J was trimmed by 2 bases and V by 2 bases; bases with no gene match: 8. Looked up from germline, CDR1 is LGHNA and CDR2 is YNFKEQ. The CDR3 extends over 16 amino acids.

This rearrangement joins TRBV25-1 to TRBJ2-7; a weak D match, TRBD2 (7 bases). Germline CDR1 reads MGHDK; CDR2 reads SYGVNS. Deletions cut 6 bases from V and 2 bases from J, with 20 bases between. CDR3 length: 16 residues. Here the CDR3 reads CASSNPGGRATYEQYF. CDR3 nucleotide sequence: TGTGCCAGCAGCAACCCGGGGGGCAGGGCCACCTACGAGCAGTACTTC.

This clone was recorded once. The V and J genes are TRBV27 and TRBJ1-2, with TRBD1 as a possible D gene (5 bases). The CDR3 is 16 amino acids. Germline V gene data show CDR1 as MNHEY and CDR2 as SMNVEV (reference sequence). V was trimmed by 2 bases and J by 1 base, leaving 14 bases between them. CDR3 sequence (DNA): TGTGCCAGCAGTTTACAGGGTGGCGGGAATAACTATGGCTACACCTTC. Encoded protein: CASSLQGGGNNYGYTF.

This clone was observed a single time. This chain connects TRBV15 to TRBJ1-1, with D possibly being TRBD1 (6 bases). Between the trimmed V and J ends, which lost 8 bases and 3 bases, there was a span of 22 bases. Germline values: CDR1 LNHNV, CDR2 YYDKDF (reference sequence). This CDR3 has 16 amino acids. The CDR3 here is CATHRAQVGTYTEAFF. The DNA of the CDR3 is TGTGCCACCCACAGGGCCCAAGTGGGAACTTACACTGAAGCTTTCTTT. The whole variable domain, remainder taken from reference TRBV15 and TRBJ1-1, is DAMVIQNPRYQVTQFGKPVTLSCSQTLNHNVMYWYQQKSSQAPKLLFHYYDKDFNNEADTPDNFQSRRPNTSFCFLDIRSPGLGDTAMYLCATHRAQVGTYTEAFFGQGTRLTVV.

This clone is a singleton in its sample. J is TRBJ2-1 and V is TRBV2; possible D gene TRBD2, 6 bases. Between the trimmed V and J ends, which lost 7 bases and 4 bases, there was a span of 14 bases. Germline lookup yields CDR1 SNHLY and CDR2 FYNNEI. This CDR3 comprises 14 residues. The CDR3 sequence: CASNLGLSYNEQFF. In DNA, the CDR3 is TGTGCCAGCAACCTTGGACTATCGTACAATGAGCAGTTCTTC. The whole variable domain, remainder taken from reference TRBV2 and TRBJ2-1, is EPEVTQTPSHQVTQMGQEVILRCVPISNHLYFYWYRQILGQKVEFLVSFYNNEISEKSEIFDDQFSVERPDGSNFTLKIRSTKLEDSAMYFCASNLGLSYNEQFFGPGTRLTVL.

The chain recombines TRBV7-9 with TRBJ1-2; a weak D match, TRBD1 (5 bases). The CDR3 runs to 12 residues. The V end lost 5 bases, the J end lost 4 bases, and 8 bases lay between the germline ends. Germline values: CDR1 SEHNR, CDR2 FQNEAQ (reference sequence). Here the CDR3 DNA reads TGTGCCAGCAGCCCGACAGCCTATGGCTACACCTTC. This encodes CASSPTAYGYTF. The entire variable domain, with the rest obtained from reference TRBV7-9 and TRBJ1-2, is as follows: DTGVSQNPRHKITKRGQNVTFRCDPISEHNRLYWYRQTLGQGPEFLTYFQNEAQLEKSRLLSDRFSAERPKGSFSTLEIQRTEQGDSAMYLCASSPTAYGYTFGSGTRLTVV.

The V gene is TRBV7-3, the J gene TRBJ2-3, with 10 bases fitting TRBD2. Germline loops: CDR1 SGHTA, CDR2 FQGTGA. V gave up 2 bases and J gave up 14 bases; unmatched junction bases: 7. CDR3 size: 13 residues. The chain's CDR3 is CASSLASGGAMYF. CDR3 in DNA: TGTGCCAGCAGCTTAGCAAGCGGGGGGGCAATGTATTTT. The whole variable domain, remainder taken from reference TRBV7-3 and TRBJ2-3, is GAGVSQTPSNKVTEKGKYVELRCDPISGHTALYWYRQSLGQGPEFLIYFQGTGAADDSGLPNDRFFAVRPEGSVSTLKIQRTERGDSAVYLCASSLASGGAMYFGPGTRLTVL.

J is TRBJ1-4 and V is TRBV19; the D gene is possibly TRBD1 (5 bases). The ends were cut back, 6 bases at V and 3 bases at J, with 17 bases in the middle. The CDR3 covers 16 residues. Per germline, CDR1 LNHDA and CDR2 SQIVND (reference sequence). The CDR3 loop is CASSPNAGGANEKLFF. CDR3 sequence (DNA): TGTGCCAGTAGCCCTAACGCGGGGGGGGCTAATGAAAAACTGTTTTTT.

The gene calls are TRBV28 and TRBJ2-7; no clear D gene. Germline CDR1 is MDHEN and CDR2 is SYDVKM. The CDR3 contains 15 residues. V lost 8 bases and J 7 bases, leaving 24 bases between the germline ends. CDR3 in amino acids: CASHSQTTPSLEQYF. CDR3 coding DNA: TGTGCCAGCCACTCGCAAACCACCCCCTCATTGGAGCAGTACTTC.

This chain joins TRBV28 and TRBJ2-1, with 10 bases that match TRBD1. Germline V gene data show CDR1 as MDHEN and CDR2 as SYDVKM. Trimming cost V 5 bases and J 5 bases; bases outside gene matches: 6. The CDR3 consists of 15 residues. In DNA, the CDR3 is TGTGCCAGCAGTCTGCCGGGACAGGGGAACAATGAGCAGTTCTTC. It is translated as CASSLPGQGNNEQFF.

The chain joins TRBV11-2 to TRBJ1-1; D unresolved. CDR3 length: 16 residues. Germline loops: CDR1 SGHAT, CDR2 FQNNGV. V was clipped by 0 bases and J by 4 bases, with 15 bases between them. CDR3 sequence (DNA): TGTGCCAGCAGCTTAGATTATTCGGGGTGGGGCACTGAAGCTTTCTTT. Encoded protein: CASSLDYSGWGTEAFF.

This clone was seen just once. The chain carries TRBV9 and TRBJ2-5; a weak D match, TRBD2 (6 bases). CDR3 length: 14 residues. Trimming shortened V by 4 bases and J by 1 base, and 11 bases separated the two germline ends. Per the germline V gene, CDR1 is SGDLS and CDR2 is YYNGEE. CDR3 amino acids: CASSPAGGQETQYF. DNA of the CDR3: TGTGCCAGCAGCCCGGCCGGGGGCCAAGAGACCCAGTACTTC.

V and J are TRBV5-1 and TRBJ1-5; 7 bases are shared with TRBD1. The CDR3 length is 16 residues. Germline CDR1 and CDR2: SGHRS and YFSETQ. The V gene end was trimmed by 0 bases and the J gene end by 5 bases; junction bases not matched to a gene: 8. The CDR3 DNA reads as TGCGCCAGCAGCTTGGATGGAGACAGGGCTCATCAGCCCCAGCATTTT. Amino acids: CASSLDGDRAHQPQHF.

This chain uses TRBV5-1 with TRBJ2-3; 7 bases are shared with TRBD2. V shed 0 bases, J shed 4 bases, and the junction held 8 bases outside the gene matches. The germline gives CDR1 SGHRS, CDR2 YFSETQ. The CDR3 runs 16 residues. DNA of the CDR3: TGCGCCAGCAGCTTGGGGGCGGGAGATGCCGCAGATACGCAGTATTTT. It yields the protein CASSLGAGDAADTQYF.

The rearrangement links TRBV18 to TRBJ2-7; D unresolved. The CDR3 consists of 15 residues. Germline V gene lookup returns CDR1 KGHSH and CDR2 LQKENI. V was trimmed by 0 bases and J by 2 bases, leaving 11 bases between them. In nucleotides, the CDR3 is TGTGCCAGCTCACCACCTTCGGTGGAGCCCTACGAGCAGTACTTC. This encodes CASSPPSVEPYEQYF.

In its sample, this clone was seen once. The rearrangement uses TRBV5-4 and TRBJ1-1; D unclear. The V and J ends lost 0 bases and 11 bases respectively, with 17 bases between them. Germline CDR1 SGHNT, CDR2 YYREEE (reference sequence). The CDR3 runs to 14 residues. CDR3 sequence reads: CASSLGLETGGAFF. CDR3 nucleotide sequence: TGTGCCAGCAGCTTGGGCCTCGAAACGGGAGGGGCTTTCTTT.

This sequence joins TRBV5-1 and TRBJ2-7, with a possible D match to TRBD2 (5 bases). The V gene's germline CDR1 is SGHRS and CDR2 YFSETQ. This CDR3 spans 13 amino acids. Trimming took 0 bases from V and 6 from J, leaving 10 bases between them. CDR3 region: CASSLAGLSEQYF. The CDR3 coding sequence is TGCGCCAGCAGCTTGGCGGGGTTGAGCGAGCAGTACTTC.